This TCR beta chain derives from a study of beta chain features in type 1 diabetes. The study's findings and limits: TCRB rearrangement may or may not be influenced by HLA type; here this remained unresolved.

Many counts were recorded for this clone. As yet, its antigen is unknown. The CDR3 covers 15 residues. The V gene's germline CDR1 is LGHNA and CDR2 YSLEER. Losses at the gene ends were 3 bases for V and 2 bases for J; bases not matched to a gene: 3. Every isolated RNA sample was fully reverse transcribed, so sequencing captured expressed TCRB transcripts. This table comes from immunoSEQ multiplex PCR, and its TCRdb copy is limited to in-frame clones, with some not included. The table shows some 270,000 clones, with 12% to 15% occurring only once. This TCR was recovered from a woman aged 40 to 50 in good health. This sequence joins TRBV4-3 and TRBJ2-3, with 9 bases fitting TRBD2. Sequencing used naive CD4+ T cells from blood. CDR3 sequence (DNA): TGCGCCAGCAGCCACCAGCGGGGGGCCACAGATACGCAGTATTTT. Its protein product is CASSHQRGATDTQYF.